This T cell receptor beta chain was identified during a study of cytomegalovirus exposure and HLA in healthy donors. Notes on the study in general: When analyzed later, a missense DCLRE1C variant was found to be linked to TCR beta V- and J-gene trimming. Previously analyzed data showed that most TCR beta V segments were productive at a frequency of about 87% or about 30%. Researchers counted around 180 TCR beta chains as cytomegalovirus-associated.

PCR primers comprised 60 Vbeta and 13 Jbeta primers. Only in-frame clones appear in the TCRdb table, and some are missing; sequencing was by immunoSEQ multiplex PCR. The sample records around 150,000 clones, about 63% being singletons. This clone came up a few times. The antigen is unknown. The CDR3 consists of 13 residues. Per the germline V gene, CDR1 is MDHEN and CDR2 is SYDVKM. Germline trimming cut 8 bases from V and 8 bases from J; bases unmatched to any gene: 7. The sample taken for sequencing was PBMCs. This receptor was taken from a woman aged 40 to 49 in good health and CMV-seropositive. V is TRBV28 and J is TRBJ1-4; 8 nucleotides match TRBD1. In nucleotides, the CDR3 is TGTGCCAGCCGGACAGGGTGGAACGAAAAACTGTTTTTT. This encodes CASRTGWNEKLFF.